This T cell receptor (beta chain) was recovered during a study of graft-versus-host responses after intestinal transplantation. On the study more broadly: Recipients got multivisceral, liver-intestinal, or isolated intestinal transplants. Overall study results and limits: Recipient marrow contained GvH clones, some of which appeared first in ileum or blood. After transplant, early declines in HvG clones were associated with peak levels of circulating GvH clones. The study found high graft-versus-host to host-versus-graft clonal ratios in allografts of patients with graft-donor T cell macrochimerism.

Here immunoSEQ multiplex PCR was the method, and the copy in TCRdb shows in-frame clones only, minus some. This table holds 80,000 to 100,000 clones, roughly 90% found once. Trimming removed 0 bases from V and 4 bases from J, with 10 bases in between. The CDR3 spans 14 residues. CDR1 MNHEY and CDR2 SVGAGI come from the germline V gene. About this clone: The antigen remains unidentified.

The chain is built from TRBV6-5 and TRBJ2-7, with TRBD1 as a possible D gene (7 bases). The source was unstimulated CD4+ T cells sorted from spleen or lymph node cells, collected before intestinal transplant. The sequence was obtained from a human donor who received an intestinal transplant. CDR3 in amino acids: CASSYSAGGYEQYF. CDR3 coding DNA: TGTGCCAGCAGTTACTCGGCAGGGGGGTACGAGCAGTACTTC.